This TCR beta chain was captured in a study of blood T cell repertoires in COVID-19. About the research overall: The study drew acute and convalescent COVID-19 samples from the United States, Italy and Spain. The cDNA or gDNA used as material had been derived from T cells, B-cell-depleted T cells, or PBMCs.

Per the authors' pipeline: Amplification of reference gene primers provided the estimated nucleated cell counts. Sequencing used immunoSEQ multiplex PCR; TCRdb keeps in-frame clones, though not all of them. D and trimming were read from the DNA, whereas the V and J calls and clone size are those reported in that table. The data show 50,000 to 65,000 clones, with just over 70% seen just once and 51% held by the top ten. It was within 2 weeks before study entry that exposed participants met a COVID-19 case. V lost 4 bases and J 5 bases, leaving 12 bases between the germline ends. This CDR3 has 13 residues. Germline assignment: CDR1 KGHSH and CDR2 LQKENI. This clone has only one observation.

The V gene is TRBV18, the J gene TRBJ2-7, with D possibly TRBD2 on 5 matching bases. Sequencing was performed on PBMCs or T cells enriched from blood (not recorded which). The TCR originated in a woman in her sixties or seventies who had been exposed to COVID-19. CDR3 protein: CASSQREGDEQYF. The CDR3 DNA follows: TGTGCCAGCTCACAGCGCGAGGGCGACGAGCAGTACTTC.